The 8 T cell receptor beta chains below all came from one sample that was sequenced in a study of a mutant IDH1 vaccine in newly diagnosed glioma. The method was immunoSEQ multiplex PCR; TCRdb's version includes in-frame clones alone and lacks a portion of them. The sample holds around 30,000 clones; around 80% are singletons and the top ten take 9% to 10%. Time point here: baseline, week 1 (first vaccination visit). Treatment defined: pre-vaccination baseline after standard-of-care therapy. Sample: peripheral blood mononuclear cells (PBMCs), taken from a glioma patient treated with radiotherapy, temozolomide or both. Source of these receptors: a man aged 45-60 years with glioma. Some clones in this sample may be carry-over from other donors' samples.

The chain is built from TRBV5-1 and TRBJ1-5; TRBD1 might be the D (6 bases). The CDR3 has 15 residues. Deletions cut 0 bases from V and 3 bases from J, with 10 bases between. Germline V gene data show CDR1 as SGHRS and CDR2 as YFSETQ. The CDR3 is CASSLGQGLNQPQHF. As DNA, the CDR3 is TGCGCCAGCAGCTTGGGGCAGGGGCTCAATCAGCCCCAGCATTTT. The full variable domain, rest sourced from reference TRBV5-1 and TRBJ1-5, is KAGVTQTPRYLIKTRGQQVTLSCSPISGHRSVSWYQQTPGQGLQFLFEYFSETQRNKGNFPGRFSGRQFSNSRSEMNVSTLELGDSALYLCASSLGQGLNQPQHFGDGTRLSIL.

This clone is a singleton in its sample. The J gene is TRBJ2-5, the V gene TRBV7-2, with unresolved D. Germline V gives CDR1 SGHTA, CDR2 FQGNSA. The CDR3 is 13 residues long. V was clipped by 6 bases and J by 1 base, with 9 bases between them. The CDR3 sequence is CASSGPAQETQYF. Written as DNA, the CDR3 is TGTGCCAGCAGTGGACCAGCCCAAGAGACCCAGTACTTC. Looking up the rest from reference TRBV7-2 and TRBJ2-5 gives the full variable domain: GAGVSQSPSNKVTEKGKDVELRCDPISGHTALYWYRQSLGQGLEFLIYFQGNSAPDKSGLPSDRFSAERTGGSVSTLTIQRTQQEDSAVYLCASSGPAQETQYFGPGTRLLVL.

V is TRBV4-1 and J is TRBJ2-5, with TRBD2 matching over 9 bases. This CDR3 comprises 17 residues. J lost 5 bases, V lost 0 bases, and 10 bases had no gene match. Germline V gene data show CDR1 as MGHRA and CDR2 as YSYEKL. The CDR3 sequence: CASSQDGAGGSLETQYF. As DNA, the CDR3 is TGCGCCAGCAGCCAAGACGGGGCGGGGGGGTCTCTGGAGACCCAGTACTTC.

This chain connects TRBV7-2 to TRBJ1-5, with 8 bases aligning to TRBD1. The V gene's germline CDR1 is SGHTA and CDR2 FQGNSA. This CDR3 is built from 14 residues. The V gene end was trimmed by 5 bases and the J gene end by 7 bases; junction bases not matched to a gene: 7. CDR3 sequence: CASSPRGQEQPQHF. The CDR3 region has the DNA TGTGCCAGCAGCCCCAGGGGGCAGGAACAGCCCCAGCATTTT.

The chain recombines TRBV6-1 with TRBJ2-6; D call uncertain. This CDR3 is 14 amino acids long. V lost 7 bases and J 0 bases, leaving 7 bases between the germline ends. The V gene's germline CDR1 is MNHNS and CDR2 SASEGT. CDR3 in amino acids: CASTHRSGANVLTF. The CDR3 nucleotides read TGTGCCAGCACCCACCGCTCTGGGGCCAACGTCCTGACTTTC.

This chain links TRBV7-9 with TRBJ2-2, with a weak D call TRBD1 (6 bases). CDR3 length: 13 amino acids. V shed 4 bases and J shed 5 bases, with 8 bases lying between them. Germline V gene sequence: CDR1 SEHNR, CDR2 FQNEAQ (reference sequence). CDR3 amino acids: CASSSDRTGELFF. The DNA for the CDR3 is TGTGCCAGCAGCTCGGACAGAACCGGGGAGCTGTTTTTT.

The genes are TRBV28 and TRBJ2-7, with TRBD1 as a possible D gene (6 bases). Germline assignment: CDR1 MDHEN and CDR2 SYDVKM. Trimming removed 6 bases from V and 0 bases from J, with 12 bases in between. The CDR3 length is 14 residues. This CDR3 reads CASSRTGSSYEQYF. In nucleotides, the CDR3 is TGTGCCAGCAGCCGTACAGGGTCCTCCTACGAGCAGTACTTC.

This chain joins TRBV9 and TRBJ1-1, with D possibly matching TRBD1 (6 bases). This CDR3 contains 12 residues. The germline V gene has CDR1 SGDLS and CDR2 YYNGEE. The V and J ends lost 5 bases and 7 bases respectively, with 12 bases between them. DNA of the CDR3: TGTGCCAGCAGAGGACAGACGAATGAAGCTTTCTTT. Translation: CASRGQTNEAFF.